Listed below are T cell receptor beta chains from one sample, sequenced in a study of T cell changes during pregnancy in multiple sclerosis. Using immunoSEQ multiplex PCR, the repertoire was profiled, and TCRdb retains in-frame clones only, with some absent. The sample yields some 85,000 clones, about 93% seen once. The sample consisted of peripheral blood, taken in the third trimester of pregnancy. All receptors come from a female donor with multiple sclerosis, enrolled in a pregnancy study. Each CDR3 is given with its conserved first and last residue. The D gene is left open where the match is weak. Size is stated for part of the rows, as once, few or many counts, or as a class when the clone is expanded.

cdr3_nt: TGTGCCAGCAGTTACGGACAGGGTGGGTATGAGCAGTTCTTC
cdr3_aa: CASSYGQGGYEQFF
clone_size: .
j_call: TRBJ2-1
v_call: TRBV6-6
d_call: TRBD1

cdr3_nt: TGTGCCAGCAGCGTAGCACAGGGTTCCTCCTACAATGAGCAGTTCTTC
cdr3_aa: CASSVAQGSSYNEQFF
clone_size: .
j_call: TRBJ2-1
v_call: TRBV9
d_call: .

cdr3_nt: TGTGCCAGCAGTGAGGGGACTAGCGATGAGCAGTTCTTC
cdr3_aa: CASSEGTSDEQFF
clone_size: .
j_call: TRBJ2-1
v_call: TRBV6-4
d_call: TRBD2

cdr3_nt: TGTGCCACCAGCACATTCCCGGGACAGGGGGTGAACACTGAAGCTTTCTTT
cdr3_aa: CATSTFPGQGVNTEAFF
clone_size: .
j_call: TRBJ1-1
v_call: TRBV15
d_call: TRBD1

cdr3_nt: TGTGCCAGCAGCTTGGGCAACAGGGGTCGGGAGCAGTACTTC
cdr3_aa: CASSLGNRGREQYF
clone_size: .
j_call: TRBJ2-7
v_call: TRBV5-4
d_call: TRBD1

cdr3_nt: TGTGCCAGCAGCCGCGGACAGGTTACCTATGGCTACACCTTC
cdr3_aa: CASSRGQVTYGYTF
clone_size: .
j_call: TRBJ1-2
v_call: TRBV6-5
d_call: TRBD1

cdr3_nt: TGTGCCTGGGGCGCCGGGGGTGACACCGGGGAGCTGTTTTTT
cdr3_aa: CAWGAGGDTGELFF
clone_size: .
j_call: TRBJ2-2
v_call: TRBV30
d_call: .

cdr3_nt: TGTGCCAGCGGCCCGAGACTAAGTTACGAGCAGTACTTC
cdr3_aa: CASGPRLSYEQYF
clone_size: .
j_call: TRBJ2-7
v_call: TRBV2
d_call: .

cdr3_nt: TGTGCCAGTAGTATAGGCCGACAGGGAAATGAGCAGTTCTTC
cdr3_aa: CASSIGRQGNEQFF
clone_size: .
j_call: TRBJ2-1
v_call: TRBV19
d_call: TRBD1

cdr3_nt: TGTGCCAGCAGCTTGTACTTTGGGACAGGAGCCAACGAGCAGTACTTC
cdr3_aa: CASSLYFGTGANEQYF
clone_size: .
j_call: TRBJ2-7
v_call: TRBV5-8
d_call: TRBD1

cdr3_nt: TGTGCCAGCAACCAAACTAGCGACCCGGGGGGTTCCTACGAGCAGTACTTC
cdr3_aa: CASNQTSDPGGSYEQYF
clone_size: .
j_call: TRBJ2-7
v_call: TRBV9
d_call: TRBD2

cdr3_nt: TGTGCCAGCAGTCGACAGGAAAGTCAGCCCCAGCATTTT
cdr3_aa: CASSRQESQPQHF
clone_size: .
j_call: TRBJ1-5
v_call: TRBV7-2
d_call: .

cdr3_nt: TGCGCCAGCAGCCAAGTTCCCGGCAGGGGGGCAGATACGCAGTATTTT
cdr3_aa: CASSQVPGRGADTQYF
clone_size: .
j_call: TRBJ2-3
v_call: TRBV4-3
d_call: .

cdr3_nt: TGTGCCAGCAGTTTATCTAGCGGGGGAAGCTACAATGAGCAGTTCTTC
cdr3_aa: CASSLSSGGSYNEQFF
clone_size: .
j_call: TRBJ2-1
v_call: TRBV27
d_call: TRBD2

cdr3_nt: TGTGCCAGCAACAGACAGGGGGCAAGAGAAGAGCAGTACTTC
cdr3_aa: CASNRQGAREEQYF
clone_size: .
j_call: TRBJ2-7
v_call: TRBV2
d_call: TRBD1

cdr3_nt: TGCGCCAGCAGCCAGGCCTTCGGACAGTCCTACGAGCAGTACTTC
cdr3_aa: CASSQAFGQSYEQYF
clone_size: .
j_call: TRBJ2-7
v_call: TRBV4-1
d_call: .

cdr3_nt: TGTGCCAGCAGCCCAACAACCTACGAGCAGTACTTC
cdr3_aa: CASSPTTYEQYF
clone_size: .
j_call: TRBJ2-7
v_call: TRBV5-4
d_call: .

cdr3_nt: TGTGCCAGCAGCATAGCGGGAGGGCCGAAATACAATGAGCAGTTCTTC
cdr3_aa: CASSIAGGPKYNEQFF
clone_size: .
j_call: TRBJ2-1
v_call: TRBV11-2
d_call: TRBD2

cdr3_nt: TGTGCCAGCAGCATCTCTGCCGGGACAGGGGGAGAGACCCAGTACTTC
cdr3_aa: CASSISAGTGGETQYF
clone_size: .
j_call: TRBJ2-5
v_call: TRBV9
d_call: TRBD1

cdr3_nt: TGTGCCAGCAGCTTAAGGCAGGCCCCCTACGAGCAGTACTTC
cdr3_aa: CASSLRQAPYEQYF
clone_size: .
j_call: TRBJ2-7
v_call: TRBV11-2
d_call: .

cdr3_nt: TGTGCCAGTAGTATAGGGACAGGGGGAACATACGAGCAGTACTTC
cdr3_aa: CASSIGTGGTYEQYF
clone_size: .
j_call: TRBJ2-7
v_call: TRBV19
d_call: TRBD1

cdr3_nt: TGTGCCAGCAGAACGGGACTAGCGGGCACAGATACGCAGTATTTT
cdr3_aa: CASRTGLAGTDTQYF
clone_size: .
j_call: TRBJ2-3
v_call: TRBV7-9
d_call: TRBD2

cdr3_nt: TGTGCCAGCAGTTACTCGGGCGAGTACAATGAGCAGTTCTTC
cdr3_aa: CASSYSGEYNEQFF
clone_size: .
j_call: TRBJ2-1
v_call: TRBV6-5
d_call: .

cdr3_nt: TGTGCCAGCAGTGTGAGGTTTCCGGACACTGAAGCTTTCTTT
cdr3_aa: CASSVRFPDTEAFF
clone_size: .
j_call: TRBJ1-1
v_call: TRBV6-1
d_call: .

cdr3_nt: TGTGCCAGCAGTCCTGACAGGAGGTATGGGAATGAGCAGTTCTTC
cdr3_aa: CASSPDRRYGNEQFF
clone_size: .
j_call: TRBJ2-1
v_call: TRBV28
d_call: .

cdr3_nt: TGCGCCAGCAGCCCCTTAGGGGGCGGGGTGAAGGAAAAACTGTTTTTT
cdr3_aa: CASSPLGGGVKEKLFF
clone_size: .
j_call: TRBJ1-4
v_call: TRBV5-1
d_call: TRBD1

cdr3_nt: TGTGCCAGCAGCTTAGCGGGGGGCTACAATGAGCAGTTCTTC
cdr3_aa: CASSLAGGYNEQFF
clone_size: .
j_call: TRBJ2-1
v_call: TRBV7-2
d_call: .

cdr3_nt: TGTGCCAGCAGCTTGGGGATGACAGGGGGCCACGCCTGGACCGGGGAGCTGTTTTTT
cdr3_aa: CASSLGMTGGHAWTGELFF
clone_size: .
j_call: TRBJ2-2
v_call: TRBV5-8
d_call: TRBD1

cdr3_nt: TGTGCCAGTAAGGCGGGGTACAATGAGCAGTTCTTC
cdr3_aa: CASKAGYNEQFF
clone_size: .
j_call: TRBJ2-1
v_call: TRBV19
d_call: .

cdr3_nt: TGTGCCAGCAGCTTAAGGGGACAAGAGACCCAGTACTTC
cdr3_aa: CASSLRGQETQYF
clone_size: .
j_call: TRBJ2-5
v_call: TRBV5-4
d_call: .

cdr3_nt: TGTGCCAGCTCACCACCGTACCAGGGGGCGAACACTGAAGCTTTCTTT
cdr3_aa: CASSPPYQGANTEAFF
clone_size: .
j_call: TRBJ1-1
v_call: TRBV18
d_call: TRBD1

cdr3_nt: TGCGCCAGCAGCTTACCCGGGACAGGGAACCACGAGCAGTACTTC
cdr3_aa: CASSLPGTGNHEQYF
clone_size: .
j_call: TRBJ2-7
v_call: TRBV5-1
d_call: TRBD1

cdr3_nt: TGCAGCGTTGAAGATGGAGGGAAAGGAAACACCATATATTTT
cdr3_aa: CSVEDGGKGNTIYF
clone_size: .
j_call: TRBJ1-3
v_call: TRBV29-1
d_call: .

cdr3_nt: TGTGCCACCAGCAGACGTCCGGGACAGGGGGCGTCCACCGGGGAGCTGTTTTTT
cdr3_aa: CATSRRPGQGASTGELFF
clone_size: once
j_call: TRBJ2-2
v_call: TRBV15
d_call: TRBD1

cdr3_nt: TGTGCCAGCAGCTTGCCGGGACAGGCCCCGGGCAATCAGCCCCAGCATTTT
cdr3_aa: CASSLPGQAPGNQPQHF
clone_size: .
j_call: TRBJ1-5
v_call: TRBV5-4
d_call: TRBD1

cdr3_nt: TGTGCCAGTAGTATGAAAGGACTTGGTGATACGCAGTATTTT
cdr3_aa: CASSMKGLGDTQYF
clone_size: once
j_call: TRBJ2-3
v_call: TRBV19
d_call: .

cdr3_nt: TGCAGCGTTGAAGGGGCGACTAGCGGGAAGTACAATGAGCAGTTCTTC
cdr3_aa: CSVEGATSGKYNEQFF
clone_size: .
j_call: TRBJ2-1
v_call: TRBV29-1
d_call: TRBD2

cdr3_nt: TGTGCCAGCAGAAGTTTTCTCTCGGACATGCCAGATACGCAGTATTTT
cdr3_aa: CASRSFLSDMPDTQYF
clone_size: once
j_call: TRBJ2-3
v_call: TRBV28
d_call: .

cdr3_nt: TGTGCCAGCAGTTCTGGCGGGATGAACACTGAAGCTTTCTTT
cdr3_aa: CASSSGGMNTEAFF
clone_size: .
j_call: TRBJ1-1
v_call: TRBV28
d_call: .

cdr3_nt: TGTGCCAGCAGTGGAGGGGGCTACGCTGAAGCTTTCTTT
cdr3_aa: CASSGGGYAEAFF
clone_size: .
j_call: TRBJ1-1
v_call: TRBV9
d_call: TRBD1

cdr3_nt: TGCGCCAGCAGCGTTACCGGGACAGGGGGCACCGGGGAGCTGTTTTTT
cdr3_aa: CASSVTGTGGTGELFF
clone_size: .
j_call: TRBJ2-2
v_call: TRBV5-1
d_call: TRBD1

cdr3_nt: TGCGCCAGTAGCCAAGATGAAGGGGCATTTAGCTATGGCTACACCTTC
cdr3_aa: CASSQDEGAFSYGYTF
clone_size: .
j_call: TRBJ1-2
v_call: TRBV4-3
d_call: .

cdr3_nt: TGCGCCAGCAGCTTGGGACTGGGTCGACAGGCTCAAGAGACCCAGTACTTC
cdr3_aa: CASSLGLGRQAQETQYF
clone_size: .
j_call: TRBJ2-5
v_call: TRBV5-1
d_call: .

cdr3_nt: TGTGCCAGTAGTCCCCCAGGGGGAAAGTACGAGCAGTACTTC
cdr3_aa: CASSPPGGKYEQYF
clone_size: .
j_call: TRBJ2-7
v_call: TRBV19
d_call: TRBD1

cdr3_nt: TGCGCCAGCAGCTTTGGACTAGCGGGAGGCGAGCAGTTCTTC
cdr3_aa: CASSFGLAGGEQFF
clone_size: .
j_call: TRBJ2-1
v_call: TRBV4-3
d_call: TRBD2

cdr3_nt: TGTGCCAGCAGCGGACAGGGAGCAGACCTCTACGAGCAGTACTTC
cdr3_aa: CASSGQGADLYEQYF
clone_size: .
j_call: TRBJ2-7
v_call: TRBV2
d_call: TRBD1

cdr3_nt: TGTGCCAGCAGCTTTCCCGGACTAGCCTACGAGCAGTACTTC
cdr3_aa: CASSFPGLAYEQYF
clone_size: .
j_call: TRBJ2-7
v_call: TRBV5-6
d_call: TRBD2

cdr3_nt: TGTGCCAGCAGCTTGGCAGGGGCCCACATGGATACGCAGTATTTT
cdr3_aa: CASSLAGAHMDTQYF
clone_size: few
j_call: TRBJ2-3
v_call: TRBV7-2
d_call: .

cdr3_nt: TGCGCCAGCAGCTTGGGACAGGGTGATGGCTACACCTTC
cdr3_aa: CASSLGQGDGYTF
clone_size: .
j_call: TRBJ1-2
v_call: TRBV5-1
d_call: TRBD1

cdr3_nt: TGTGCCAGCAGCGTAAAACAGGGAAATGAGCAGTTCTTC
cdr3_aa: CASSVKQGNEQFF
clone_size: .
j_call: TRBJ2-1
v_call: TRBV9
d_call: .

cdr3_nt: TGTGCCAGCAGTTTCCGGGACAATCAGCCCCAGCATTTT
cdr3_aa: CASSFRDNQPQHF
clone_size: few
j_call: TRBJ1-5
v_call: TRBV27
d_call: .

cdr3_nt: TGTGCCAGCAGCGGACATGGACGGTTAGCGGGAGGTCGGGTCAATGAGCAGTTCTTC
cdr3_aa: CASSGHGRLAGGRVNEQFF
clone_size: once
j_call: TRBJ2-1
v_call: TRBV9
d_call: TRBD2